Sequencing of this T cell receptor beta chain was carried out in a study of T cell responses to AZD1222 COVID-19 vaccine. On this clone: Its antigen is as yet unknown.

Sequenced by immunoSEQ multiplex PCR; TCRdb stores in-frame clones only, minus some. Of some 140,000 clones listed, around 85% are singletons. The CDR3 covers 12 residues. V was cut by 8 bases and J by 3 bases, with 11 bases left in between. In germline, CDR1 is SNHLY, CDR2 FYNNEI. The study, taken as a whole, reports: Donors in the cohort were predominantly white British and more often female, and clonal diversity was possibly underestimated. Baseline seropositivity occurred in only six AZD1222 recipients.

The rearrangement uses TRBV2 and TRBJ2-7; a weak D match, TRBD2 (5 bases). This receptor was taken from an adult who received the MenACWY meningococcal vaccine as a control. Sample: peripheral blood, taken 28 days after the second dose of the MenACWY control vaccine. The CDR3 sequence is CASSGLGYEQYF. DNA for the CDR3: TGTGCCAGCTCGGGGTTGGGCTACGAGCAGTACTTC.